Shown below are 30 T cell receptor beta chains from a single sample sequenced in a study of early T cells in non-severe SARS-CoV-2 infection. TCRdb ran MiXCR on the 5' RACE reads and lists one entry per CDR3 protein. The top ten clones hold approximately 1.1% of a sample with some 77,000 distinct CDR3 sequences, about 13% of them seen once. Source material: whole blood. The receptors here all came from an adult who was a healthcare worker with PCR-confirmed SARS-CoV-2 infection or an uninfected control (not recorded which).

The V and J genes are TRBV6-4 and TRBJ2-3, with D unclear. V was pared by 2 bases and J by 2 bases, with 5 bases between. The germline V gene encodes CDR1 MRHNA and CDR2 SNTAGT. CDR3 size: 13 residues. Here the CDR3 DNA reads TGTGCCAGCAGTGACGAGGACACAGATACGCAGTATTTT. Protein product: CASSDEDTDTQYF.

This clonotype was detected ten times or more. In nucleotides, the CDR3 is TGCGCCAGCAGCCAACGGCAGGGCTATGGCTACACCTTC. Its translation is CASSQRQGYGYTF. The genes are TRBV4-3 and TRBJ1-2, with a tentative D call TRBD1 (5 bases). This CDR3 contains 13 residues. The V gene's germline CDR1 is LGHNA and CDR2 YSLEER. V was cut by 2 bases and J by 4 bases, with 8 bases left in between.

There are many counts of this clonotype. This chain uses TRBV6-6 with TRBJ2-2; D uncertain. Germline-derived CDR1 and CDR2 are MNHNY and SVGAGI (reference sequence). The CDR3 loop spans 13 amino acids. V lost 2 bases and J lost 5, with 6 bases in between. CDR3 loop: CASSYMLTGELFF. The CDR3 region has the DNA TGTGCCAGCAGTTACATGCTGACCGGGGAGCTGTTTTTT.

V gene TRBV12-3 or TRBV12-4 combines with J gene TRBJ2-3, with 9 positions matching TRBD2. Trimming at V came to 6 bases and at J to 3 bases, leaving 7 bases not matched to a gene. The CDR3 has 15 amino acids. The CDR3 bases are TGTGCCAGCAGACCTAGCGGGGAAGGGACAGATACGCAGTATTTT. Translating gives CASRPSGEGTDTQYF.

This clonotype was picked up a small number of times. The gene calls are TRBV7-2 and TRBJ1-5; D might be TRBD1 (5 bases). In germline, CDR1 is SGHTA, CDR2 FQGNSA. The germline V and J ends were trimmed by 0 bases and 7 bases, with 10 bases remaining between them. This CDR3 contains 14 residues. The CDR3 sequence: CASSLAGVPQPQHF. As DNA, the CDR3 is TGTGCCAGCAGCTTAGCAGGGGTCCCACAGCCCCAGCATTTT.

In this sample, this clonotype turned up many times. V and J are TRBV29-1 and TRBJ2-7, with unresolved D. Trimming removed 4 bases from V and 5 bases from J, with 18 bases in between. The CDR3 loop spans 14 amino acids. Germline loops: CDR1 SQVTM, CDR2 ANQGSEA. For the CDR3, the DNA is TGCAGCGTTGGCAGCGCCGGACGGAAGGACGAGCAGTACTTC. It codes for CSVGSAGRKDEQYF.

The table lists this clonotype with a few counts. The chain couples TRBV28 to TRBJ2-5; D is uncertain. The CDR3 is 13 amino acids. V lost 5 bases and J lost 4, with 11 bases in between. Germline loops: CDR1 MDHEN, CDR2 SYDVKM. The CDR3 sequence is CASSPHRLETQYF. CDR3 coding DNA: TGTGCCAGCAGTCCTCACCGCTTAGAGACCCAGTACTTC.

This clonotype came up a few times. The chain uses TRBV6-4 and TRBJ2-1; D perhaps matches TRBD2 (6 bases). The CDR3 consists of 15 residues. Germline V gene data show CDR1 as MRHNA and CDR2 as SNTAGT. V was clipped by 0 bases and J by 0 bases, with 6 bases between them. The CDR3 sequence: CASSDSSGSYNEQFF. CDR3 in DNA: TGTGCCAGCAGTGACTCTAGCGGCTCCTACAATGAGCAGTTCTTC.

In its sample, this clonotype is medium-sized. The CDR3 sequence is CSASRDTNYGYTF. The CDR3 nucleotides read TGCAGTGCTAGCCGGGACACTAACTATGGCTACACCTTC. The V call is TRBV20-1, the J call TRBJ1-2, with D possibly matching TRBD1 (6 bases). Germline CDR1 reads DFQATT; CDR2 reads SNEGSKA (reference sequence). The CDR3 has 13 residues. Trimming stripped 3 bases from V and 0 bases from J, with 8 bases between.

This chain uses TRBV19 with TRBJ2-7, with D hard to call. Per germline, CDR1 LNHDA and CDR2 SQIVND (reference sequence). The CDR3 runs to 15 residues. Trimming stripped 0 bases from V and 3 bases from J, with 12 bases between. The CDR3 reads CASSIDLEDFYEQYF. The CDR3 DNA sequence: TGTGCCAGTAGTATAGATCTTGAGGATTTCTACGAGCAGTACTTC.

This clonotype was observed at least ten times. V is TRBV28 and J is TRBJ2-7, with D maybe TRBD1 (5 bases). Germline V gives CDR1 MDHEN, CDR2 SYDVKM. The CDR3 runs to 13 residues. V was clipped by 5 bases and J by 6 bases, with 14 bases between them. Written as DNA, the CDR3 is TGTGCCAGCAGTCCCCGGACAAGTTTCGAGCAGTACTTC. Amino acids: CASSPRTSFEQYF.

The chain employs TRBV11-2 and TRBJ2-5; D possibly corresponds to TRBD2 (5 bases). V lost 6 bases, J lost 5 bases, and 13 bases lay in between. The CDR3 loop spans 13 amino acids. Germline V gives CDR1 SGHAT, CDR2 FQNNGV. CDR3 amino acids: CASRWTGGETQYF. The CDR3 DNA is TGTGCCAGCAGGTGGACTGGTGGGGAGACCCAGTACTTC.

This clonotype has only a few counts. V gene TRBV12-5 combines with J gene TRBJ1-5; D might be TRBD1 (5 bases). CDR1 and CDR2 from the germline V gene are LGHNT and FRNRAP. The CDR3 extends over 15 amino acids. Trimming removed 6 bases from V and 1 base from J, with 13 bases in between. The CDR3 here is CASGTGPLSNQPQHF. The CDR3 DNA is TGTGCTAGTGGGACGGGGCCCCTAAGCAATCAGCCCCAGCATTTT.

This clonotype was observed a few times. The J gene is TRBJ2-5, the V gene TRBV29-1; no reliable D call. Between the trimmed V and J ends, which lost 6 bases and 1 base, there was a span of 3 bases. Looked up from germline, CDR1 is SQVTM and CDR2 is ANQGSEA. This CDR3 comprises 10 residues. The CDR3 DNA is TGCAGCGTACGCCAAGAGACCCAGTACTTC. Translation: CSVRQETQYF.

In this sample, this clonotype turned up many times. V and J are TRBV5-4 and TRBJ2-1; the match to TRBD2 covers 11 bases. Germline CDR1 SGHNT, CDR2 YYREEE (reference sequence). V lost 1 base to trimming and J lost 4 bases; unmatched junction nucleotides: 4. The CDR3 runs 16 residues. CDR3 DNA sequence: TGTGCCAGCAGCTTGAATGGGACTAGCGGTTACAATGAGCAGTTCTTC. Residues: CASSLNGTSGYNEQFF.

This clonotype occurred many times. The gene calls are TRBV7-2 and TRBJ1-1; TRBD1 matches at 8 bases. Germline V CDR1 and CDR2: SGHTA, FQGNSA. The CDR3 runs to 14 residues. Trimming at V came to 4 bases and at J to 10 bases, leaving 11 bases not matched to a gene. Here the CDR3 reads CASSSGQGLSAAFF. For the CDR3, the DNA is TGTGCCAGCAGCTCCGGACAGGGACTATCGGCAGCTTTCTTT.

The chain uses TRBV18 and TRBJ1-1, with D perhaps matching TRBD1 (5 bases). CDR3 length: 12 residues. CDR1 and CDR2 (germline): KGHSH, LQKENI. V dropped 4 bases and J dropped 8 bases, with 11 bases sitting between them. The CDR3 sequence is CASSQRDLEAFF. The DNA for the CDR3 is TGTGCCAGCTCACAACGGGACCTGGAAGCTTTCTTT.

This clonotype was observed a few times. This chain connects TRBV20-1 to TRBJ2-1; 7 bases agree with TRBD1. Trimming at V came to 4 bases and at J to 0 bases, leaving 6 bases not matched to a gene. This CDR3 region has 15 residues. Germline CDR1 DFQATT, CDR2 SNEGSKA (reference sequence). The CDR3: CSATKGAYSYNEQFF. CDR3 nucleotides: TGCAGTGCTACTAAGGGGGCATACTCCTACAATGAGCAGTTCTTC.

The chain couples TRBV6-2 or TRBV6-3 to TRBJ2-3; the D gene is possibly TRBD2 (6 bases). V was cut by 6 bases and J by 3 bases, with 13 bases left in between. The CDR3 is 14 residues long. CDR1 and CDR2 (germline): MNHEY, SVGEGT. The CDR3 bases are TGTGCCAGCAGCCTAACTAGCCGGACAGATACGCAGTATTTT. Its protein is CASSLTSRTDTQYF.

This clonotype was counted at least ten times. A read error may produce the germline difference seen at one junction end. The chain couples TRBV18 to TRBJ1-3, with 7 bases aligning to TRBD1. This CDR3 region has 16 residues. In germline, CDR1 is KGHSH, CDR2 LQKENI. Here the CDR3 reads CASSPPDRVSENTIYF. As DNA, the CDR3 is TGTGCCAGCTCACCACCAGACAGGGTCTCTGAAAACACCATATATTTT. Complete variable domain (other parts from reference TRBV18 and TRBJ1-3): NAGVMQNPRHLVRRRGQEARLRCSPMKGHSHVYWYRQLPEEGLKFMVYLQKENIIDESGMPKERFSAEFPKEGPSILRIQQVVRGDSAAYFCASSPPDRVSENTIYFGEGSWLTVV.

The chain is built from TRBV19 and TRBJ2-7; D is possibly TRBD2 (5 bases). This CDR3 comprises 13 residues. The V gene's germline CDR1 is LNHDA and CDR2 SQIVND (reference sequence). V was clipped by 1 base and J by 7 bases, with 11 bases between them. The CDR3 sequence is CASSIGGSREQYF. CDR3 nucleotides: TGTGCCAGTAGTATAGGAGGGTCGCGAGAGCAGTACTTC.

This clonotype was observed many times. This chain joins TRBV7-9 and TRBJ2-1, with TRBD1 identical over 10 bases. Looked up from germline, CDR1 is SEHNR and CDR2 is FQNEAQ (reference sequence). The CDR3 contains 14 residues. Trimming removed 8 bases from V and 6 bases from J; junction bases left unmatched: 7. In DNA, the CDR3 is TGTGCCAGCCTACGGGACAGGGGCATCAATGAGCAGTTCTTC. Its translation is CASLRDRGINEQFF. Based on the CDR3 plus reference TRBV7-9 and TRBJ2-1, the full variable domain is DTGVSQNPRHKITKRGQNVTFRCDPISEHNRLYWYRQTLGQGPEFLTYFQNEAQLEKSRLLSDRFSAERPKGSFSTLEIQRTEQGDSAMYLCASLRDRGINEQFFGPGTRLTVL.

The V and J genes are TRBV5-1 and TRBJ2-7, with 9 nucleotides matching TRBD2. Trimming cost V 0 bases and J 2 bases; bases outside gene matches: 6. Germline V gene data show CDR1 as SGHRS and CDR2 as YFSETQ. This CDR3 region has 16 residues. CDR3 sequence: CASSLAPSGVTYEQYF. CDR3 DNA sequence: TGCGCCAGCAGCTTGGCTCCTAGCGGGGTTACCTACGAGCAGTACTTC.

The rearrangement links TRBV7-8 to TRBJ1-6, with TRBD1 matching 9 bases. With 4 bases clipped from V and 9 bases from J, the junction kept 7 bases outside the gene matches. The CDR3 is 15 amino acids. CDR1 SGHVS and CDR2 FQNEAQ come from the germline V gene. The CDR3 bases are TGTGCCAGCAGCTGGGGGGGACAGGGAGTTTCACCCCTCCACTTT. Encoded protein: CASSWGGQGVSPLHF.

In its sample, this clonotype was seen many times. This chain uses TRBV12-3 or TRBV12-4 with TRBJ2-7, with 7 nucleotides matching TRBD2. The CDR3 totals 12 residues. V shed 3 bases and J 6 bases; nucleotides not matched to a gene: 2. In DNA form, the CDR3 reads TGTGCCAGCAGTTTTTGGGGGGGCGAGCAGTACTTC. As protein: CASSFWGGEQYF.

This clonotype was observed at least ten times. The gene calls are TRBV5-1 and TRBJ2-6, with unresolved D. V gave up 7 bases and J gave up 0 bases, with 11 bases separating them. Germline lookup yields CDR1 SGHRS and CDR2 YFSETQ. CDR3 length: 15 amino acids. CDR3 nucleotide sequence: TGCGCCAGCGCCCCTTCGAGCTCTGGGGCCAACGTCCTGACTTTC. Encoded protein: CASAPSSSGANVLTF.

This clonotype showed up just a few times. The chain recombines TRBV6-2 or TRBV6-3 with TRBJ1-5, with 8 bases identical to TRBD1. Germline lookup yields CDR1 MNHEY and CDR2 SVGEGT. The trim removed 6 bases at V and 2 bases at J, leaving 18 bases unmatched. The CDR3 spans 19 residues. CDR3 bases: TGTGCCAGCAGGGCTGACGGTTTTGGACAGGGAAAAGGCAATCAGCCCCAGCATTTT. As protein: CASRADGFGQGKGNQPQHF.

This rearrangement joins TRBV29-1 to TRBJ2-7; unclear D gene. This CDR3 spans 12 amino acids. The germline gives CDR1 SQVTM, CDR2 ANQGSEA. V was pared by 3 bases and J by 0 bases, with 6 bases between. The CDR3 DNA reads TGCAGCGTTGAGGACGGCTCCTACGAGCAGTACTTC. Protein sequence: CSVEDGSYEQYF.

This chain uses TRBV11-2 with TRBJ2-7, with unresolved D. Germline CDR1 reads SGHAT; CDR2 reads FQNNGV. This CDR3 has 12 amino acids. V lost 4 bases and J lost 3, with 7 bases in between. The chain's CDR3 is CASSSRLYEQYF. The CDR3 DNA follows: TGTGCCAGCAGCTCCCGCCTCTACGAGCAGTACTTC.

This clonotype was detected only a few times. The chain uses TRBV7-9 and TRBJ2-5, with D perhaps TRBD1 (7 bases). Per germline, CDR1 SEHNR and CDR2 FQNEAQ (reference sequence). V gave up 5 bases and J gave up 5 bases, with 18 bases separating them. The CDR3 runs 15 residues. As DNA, the CDR3 is TGTGCCAGCAGCCCTCTCCGGACAGGAGGGGAGACCCAGTACTTC. Its protein is CASSPLRTGGETQYF.